This passage covers 30 T cell receptor beta chains from one sample sequenced in a study of T cell responses to AZD1222 COVID-19 vaccine. Generated by immunoSEQ multiplex PCR, the TCRdb table keeps only in-frame clones and is missing some. The sample records roughly 120,000 clones, approximately 85% being singletons. Sequenced here: peripheral blood, sampled 28 days after the second AZD1222 dose. Receptors were obtained from an adult who received the AZD1222 COVID-19 vaccine.

The chain carries TRBV10-3 and TRBJ1-6; 7 bases map to TRBD1. Germline V lookup: CDR1 ENHRY, CDR2 SYGVKD. Unmatched junction bases numbered 8, after V lost 10 bases and J lost 5 bases. CDR3 size: 14 residues. CDR3 sequence reads: CATLQDRDNSPLHF. CDR3 nucleotide sequence: TGTGCCACCCTCCAAGACAGGGATAATTCACCCCTCCACTTT.

This chain uses TRBV4-1 with TRBJ1-5; perhaps TRBD1 as D (5 bases). Deletions cut 3 bases from V and 4 bases from J, with 10 bases between. CDR3 length equals 14 residues. Per germline, CDR1 MGHRA and CDR2 YSYEKL. The CDR3 loop is CASSHDSTNQPQHF. The CDR3 nucleotides read TGCGCCAGCAGCCACGACAGTACTAATCAGCCCCAGCATTTT.

This clone showed up just once. V and J are TRBV7-6 and TRBJ2-3, with D tentatively TRBD1 or TRBD2 (5 bases each). This CDR3 has 18 amino acids. CDR1 and CDR2 from the germline V gene are SGHVS and FNYEAQ. Between the trimmed V and J ends, which lost 4 bases and 5 bases, there was a span of 25 bases. The CDR3 sequence is CASSYWEPGRIPRDTQYF. The CDR3, as DNA: TGTGCCAGCAGCTACTGGGAACCGGGACGGATCCCACGAGATACGCAGTATTTT.

The chain combines TRBV27 with TRBJ2-7; 10 nucleotides line up with TRBD1. This CDR3 region has 14 residues. CDR1 MNHEY and CDR2 SMNVEV come from the germline V gene (reference sequence). Germline trimming cut 5 bases from V and 4 bases from J; bases unmatched to any gene: 5. CDR3 sequence (DNA): TGTGCCAGCAGTCAGCGACAGGGGGCGTACGAGCAGTACTTC. Translation gives CASSQRQGAYEQYF.

The V gene is TRBV5-1, the J gene TRBJ1-6; D unclear. CDR1 and CDR2 (germline): SGHRS, YFSETQ. Trimming stripped 0 bases from V and 4 bases from J, with 5 bases between. The CDR3 consists of 14 residues. The CDR3 nucleotides read TGCGCCAGCAGCTTGGCCCCTTATAATTCACCCCTCCACTTT. Translated: CASSLAPYNSPLHF.

In its sample, this clone was seen a few times. V is TRBV6-5 and J is TRBJ2-4, with a possible D match to TRBD2 (7 bases). The CDR3 consists of 13 residues. From germline, CDR1 is MNHEY and CDR2 SVGAGI. The V end was cut by 9 bases, the J end by 1 base, with 10 bases between. CDR3 coding DNA: TGTGCCAGTGGGGGGGCGGCCAAAAACATTCAGTACTTC. This encodes CASGGAAKNIQYF.

This clone was observed a single time. The rearrangement uses TRBV10-1 and TRBJ2-7, with a tentative D call TRBD2 (6 bases). The CDR3 consists of 16 residues. V lost 0 bases and J 1 base, leaving 13 bases between the germline ends. Looked up from germline, CDR1 is WNHNN and CDR2 is SYGVQD (reference sequence). In DNA form, the CDR3 reads TGCGCCAGCAGTGAGTCAACTGGAGGGGCGTCCTACGAGCAGTACTTC. This gives the protein CASSESTGGASYEQYF.

The chain couples TRBV4-3 to TRBJ2-3; 8 nucleotides match TRBD1. Germline trimming cut 3 bases from V and 3 bases from J; bases unmatched to any gene: 5. Per germline, CDR1 LGHNA and CDR2 YSLEER. CDR3 length: 15 residues. CDR3 bases: TGCGCCAGCAGCCACGGACAGGGAAATACAGATACGCAGTATTTT. As protein: CASSHGQGNTDTQYF.

This chain uses TRBV12-3 or TRBV12-4 with TRBJ2-5; D gene ambiguous. Trimming cost V 3 bases and J 5 bases, with 7 bases left between them. The CDR3 runs 12 residues. CDR3 sequence reads: CASSFNRETQYF. CDR3 nucleotides: TGTGCCAGCAGTTTTAACCGGGAGACCCAGTACTTC.

The chain combines TRBV3-1 (or the pseudogene TRBV3-2) with TRBJ2-4; TRBD2 agrees at 14 bases. The trim removed 8 bases at V and 0 bases at J, leaving 3 bases unmatched. The CDR3 totals 16 residues. CDR1 and CDR2 (germline): LGHDT, YNNKEL (reference sequence). In DNA form, the CDR3 reads TGTGCCAGCGGGACTAGCGGGGGTCTAGCCAAAAACATTCAGTACTTC. This codes for CASGTSGGLAKNIQYF.

The chain recombines TRBV21-1 with TRBJ1-1; the D call TRBD1 from the table was never checked on the DNA. TRBV21-1 is classified as a pseudogene. This CDR3 region has 16 residues. CDR3 coding DNA: TGTGCCAGCAGCATGCCGACAGGGTTGGAGGACACTGAAGCTTTCTTT. Encoded protein: CASSMPTGLEDTEAFF.

This chain links TRBV10-2 with TRBJ1-3; perhaps TRBD1 as D (5 bases). The CDR3 extends over 15 amino acids. Trimming shortened V by 4 bases and J by 3 bases, and 13 bases separated the two germline ends. Germline V lookup: CDR1 WSHSY, CDR2 SAAADI. CDR3 region: CASSGADNVGNTIYF. CDR3 bases: TGCGCCAGCAGTGGAGCGGACAATGTTGGAAACACCATATATTTT.

There are a few counts of this clone. The V gene is TRBV2, the J gene TRBJ2-1; D is unclear. The CDR3 is made up of 14 amino acids. Between the trimmed V and J ends, which lost 6 bases and 0 bases, there was a span of 9 bases. CDR1 SNHLY and CDR2 FYNNEI come from the germline V gene. The CDR3 region is CASRGAGSYNEQFF. The CDR3, as DNA: TGTGCCAGCAGGGGCGCAGGCTCCTACAATGAGCAGTTCTTC. The entire variable domain, with the rest obtained from reference TRBV2 and TRBJ2-1, is as follows: EPEVTQTPSHQVTQMGQEVILRCVPISNHLYFYWYRQILGQKVEFLVSFYNNEISEKSEIFDDQFSVERPDGSNFTLKIRSTKLEDSAMYFCASRGAGSYNEQFFGPGTRLTVL.

The rearrangement joins TRBV19 to TRBJ2-5, with 9 bases that match TRBD2. CDR3 length: 16 residues. V dropped 1 base and J dropped 1; count of bases not matched to a gene: 4. Germline CDR1 LNHDA, CDR2 SQIVND (reference sequence). CDR3 sequence: CASSIGAGGTQETQYF. CDR3 sequence (DNA): TGTGCCAGTAGTATAGGGGCGGGGGGGACCCAAGAGACCCAGTACTTC.

This clone was picked up one time. The rearrangement uses TRBV2 and TRBJ2-1; D remains ambiguous. V gave up 7 bases and J gave up 4 bases, with 5 bases separating them. The CDR3 loop spans 11 amino acids. CDR1 and CDR2 (germline): SNHLY, FYNNEI. CDR3: CASTRYNEQFF. DNA for the CDR3: TGTGCCAGCACAAGGTACAATGAGCAGTTCTTC.

There are a few counts of this clone. V is TRBV3-1 (or the pseudogene TRBV3-2) and J is TRBJ2-7; 8 bases line up with TRBD2. Germline CDR1 is LGHDT and CDR2 is YNNKEL (reference sequence). This CDR3 is built from 12 residues. The V segment lost 1 base and the J segment 13 bases; nucleotides outside the gene matches: 6. In DNA, the CDR3 is TGTGCCAGCAGCCAAGGGGCAGCGGGGGTATACTTC. Translating it yields CASSQGAAGVYF.

The CDR3 region has the DNA TGTGCCACCAGTGATTTTTCACAGGGAGGGGTTGAAAAACTGTTTTTT. Amino acids: CATSDFSQGGVEKLFF. The chain carries TRBV24-1 and TRBJ1-4, with a weak D call TRBD1 (6 bases). V was pared by 1 base and J by 7 bases, with 15 bases between. Per the germline V gene, CDR1 is KGHDR and CDR2 is SFDVKD. CDR3 size: 16 residues.

This clone was found many times. DNA of the CDR3: TGTGCCAGCAGTGACCGGGGAGCGGGAAACACCGGGGAGCTGTTTTTT. The encoded protein is CASSDRGAGNTGELFF. The chain combines TRBV5-4 with TRBJ2-2; 7 nucleotides match TRBD2. The V and J ends lost 5 bases and 2 bases, in that order; junction bases with no gene match: 9. The CDR3 contains 16 residues. Germline assignment: CDR1 SGHNT and CDR2 YYREEE (reference sequence).

The gene calls are TRBV5-6 and TRBJ2-7, with D unresolved. The V end lost 0 bases, the J end lost 1 base, and 8 bases lay between the germline ends. The CDR3 has 14 residues. The germline CDR1 and CDR2 sequences are SGHDT and YYEEEE. The CDR3 sequence: CASSLGAGSYEQYF. CDR3 coding DNA: TGTGCCAGCAGCTTGGGGGCCGGATCCTACGAGCAGTACTTC.

This rearrangement joins TRBV7-2 to TRBJ2-3; 13 nucleotides agree with TRBD2. CDR3 length: 16 amino acids. From germline, CDR1 is SGHTA and CDR2 FQGNSA. J was trimmed by 3 bases and V by 5 bases; bases with no gene match: 5. CDR3 sequence reads: CASSPRLAGGTDTQYF. The CDR3 region has the DNA TGTGCCAGCAGCCCAAGACTAGCGGGGGGAACAGATACGCAGTATTTT.

This chain links TRBV7-9 with TRBJ1-5, with 7 bases that match TRBD1. Germline V gives CDR1 SEHNR, CDR2 FQNEAQ (reference sequence). The J segment lost 3 bases and the V segment lost 3 bases, leaving 2 bases of the junction unmatched. The CDR3 loop spans 14 amino acids. CDR3 coding DNA: TGTGCCAGCAGCTTCACAGGGGTCAATCAGCCCCAGCATTTT. The encoded protein is CASSFTGVNQPQHF. Filled out from reference TRBV7-9 and TRBJ1-5, the complete variable domain reads DTGVSQNPRHKITKRGQNVTFRCDPISEHNRLYWYRQTLGQGPEFLTYFQNEAQLEKSRLLSDRFSAERPKGSFSTLEIQRTEQGDSAMYLCASSFTGVNQPQHFGDGTRLSIL.

This sequence joins TRBV27 and TRBJ2-5; 7 bases agree with TRBD1. This CDR3 region has 15 residues. Trimming took 6 bases from V and 2 from J; bases not matched to a gene: 9. The germline gives CDR1 MNHEY, CDR2 SMNVEV (reference sequence). The CDR3 region is CASRVGTVDQETQYF. The CDR3 DNA reads as TGTGCCAGCAGGGTAGGGACAGTTGATCAAGAGACCCAGTACTTC.

The chain combines TRBV25-1 with TRBJ2-4, with D maybe TRBD1 (5 bases). Trimming left V 3 bases short and J 0 bases short, with 12 bases between. The length of the CDR3 is 16 residues. Per germline, CDR1 MGHDK and CDR2 SYGVNS. CDR3 in amino acids: CASSDTQDLAKNIQYF. As DNA, the CDR3 is TGTGCCAGCAGTGACACACAGGATTTAGCCAAAAACATTCAGTACTTC.

This clone occurred a few times. This chain uses TRBV19 with TRBJ2-4; 7 bases match TRBD1. Losses at the gene ends were 6 bases for V and 0 bases for J; bases not matched to a gene: 5. CDR1 and CDR2 (germline): LNHDA, SQIVND (reference sequence). The CDR3 is 15 amino acids. In nucleotides, the CDR3 is TGTGCCAGTAGGAGGGACAGATTAGCCAAAAACATTCAGTACTTC. Amino acid sequence: CASRRDRLAKNIQYF.

J is TRBJ1-2 and V is TRBV18; 8 positions match TRBD1. This CDR3 contains 13 residues. The V gene's germline CDR1 is KGHSH and CDR2 LQKENI. With 0 bases clipped from V and 6 bases from J, the junction kept 0 bases outside the gene matches. CDR3 nucleotide sequence: TGTGCCAGCTCACCACCGGGACAGGATGGCTACACCTTC. As protein: CASSPPGQDGYTF.

V and J are TRBV6-4 and TRBJ2-1; 8 bases are shared with TRBD2. With V trimmed by 3 bases and J by 8 bases, 12 bases remained unmatched. Germline CDR1 is MRHNA and CDR2 is SNTAGT. This CDR3 has 16 amino acids. The CDR3 spells CASSESNRGGPDEQFF. The CDR3 bases are TGTGCCAGCAGTGAGTCAAATCGGGGGGGCCCAGATGAGCAGTTCTTC.

The chain links TRBV7-9 to TRBJ1-2; 8 nucleotides match TRBD1. Germline V gene lookup returns CDR1 SEHNR and CDR2 FQNEAQ (reference sequence). V gave up 4 bases and J gave up 1 base; unmatched junction bases: 2. The CDR3 extends over 14 amino acids. As DNA, the CDR3 is TGTGCCAGCAGCTCCGACAGGGGTAACTATGGCTACACCTTC. This encodes CASSSDRGNYGYTF.

The chain couples TRBV7-2 to TRBJ2-6; D could derive from TRBD1 or TRBD2 (5 bases each). The CDR3 is 15 residues long. Germline V gene sequence: CDR1 SGHTA, CDR2 FQGNSA. Trimming shortened V by 3 bases and J by 2 bases, and 8 bases separated the two germline ends. CDR3 region: CASSLQGAGANVLTF. The CDR3 bases are TGTGCCAGCAGCTTGCAGGGAGCTGGGGCCAACGTCCTGACTTTC.

The gene calls are TRBV28 and TRBJ2-7, with TRBD1 matching over 7 bases. The junction had 8 bases not matched to a gene; V was cut back by 6 bases and J by 0 bases. Germline CDR1 is MDHEN and CDR2 is SYDVKM. The CDR3 is made up of 15 amino acids. As DNA, the CDR3 is TGTGCCAGCAGGGAAGGGACAGCCAGCTCCTACGAGCAGTACTTC. Protein sequence: CASREGTASSYEQYF.

The chain couples TRBV18 to TRBJ2-3; 9 nucleotides agree with TRBD1. Germline values: CDR1 KGHSH, CDR2 LQKENI. CDR3 size: 15 residues. V lost 6 bases, J lost 5 bases, and 9 bases stayed unmatched. The CDR3 coding sequence is TGTGCCAGCTCGAGGGGACAGGGCCGGGTAGATACGCAGTATTTT. This gives the protein CASSRGQGRVDTQYF.